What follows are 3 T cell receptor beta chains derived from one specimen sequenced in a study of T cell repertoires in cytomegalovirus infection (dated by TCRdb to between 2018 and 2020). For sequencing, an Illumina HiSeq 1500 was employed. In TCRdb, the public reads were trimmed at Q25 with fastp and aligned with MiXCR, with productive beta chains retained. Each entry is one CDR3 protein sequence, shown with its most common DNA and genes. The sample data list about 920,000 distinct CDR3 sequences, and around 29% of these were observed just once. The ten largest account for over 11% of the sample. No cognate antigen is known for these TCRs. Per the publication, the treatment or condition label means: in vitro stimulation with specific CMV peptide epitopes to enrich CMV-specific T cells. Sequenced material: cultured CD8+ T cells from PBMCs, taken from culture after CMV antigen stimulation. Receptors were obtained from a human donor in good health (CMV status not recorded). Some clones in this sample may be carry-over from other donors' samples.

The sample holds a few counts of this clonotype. For the CDR3, the DNA is TGTGCCAGCAGTTACGGGACTAGGGCCACAGATACGCAGTATTTT. It codes for CASSYGTRATDTQYF. V usage is TRBV6-8 and J usage is TRBJ2-3; 8 positions match TRBD2. Germline V gives CDR1 MNHGY, CDR2 SAAAGT. The CDR3 totals 15 residues. The J segment lost 2 bases and the V segment lost 2 bases, leaving 3 bases of the junction unmatched.

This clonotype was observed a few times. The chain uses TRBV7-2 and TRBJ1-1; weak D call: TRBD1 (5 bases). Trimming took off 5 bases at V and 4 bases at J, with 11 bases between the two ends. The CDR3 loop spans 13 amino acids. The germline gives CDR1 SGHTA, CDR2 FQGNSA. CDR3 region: CASSVGTRTEAFF. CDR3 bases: TGTGCCAGCAGCGTCGGGACGCGCACTGAAGCTTTCTTT.

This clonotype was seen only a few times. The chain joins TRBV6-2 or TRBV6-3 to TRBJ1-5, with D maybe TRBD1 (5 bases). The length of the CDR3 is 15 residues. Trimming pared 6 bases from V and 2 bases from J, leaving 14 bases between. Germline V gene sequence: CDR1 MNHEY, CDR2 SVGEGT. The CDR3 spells CASSPDTRGNQPQHF. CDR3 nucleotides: TGTGCCAGCAGCCCAGACACCAGGGGCAATCAGCCCCAGCATTTT.